One sample yielded the 30 T cell receptor beta chains listed below, sequenced in a study of identical twins. TCRdb re-called the 5' RACE reads through MiXCR, storing one row per CDR3 protein. The sample has hundreds of thousands of distinct CDR3 sequences, under 9% seen once. The same sample was also studied in work on yellow fever vaccine responses in identical twins.

Source material: PBMCs. The receptors stem from a woman aged 18-35 years in good health.

This chain's CDR3 is CASRPPGQGAYEQYF. DNA of the CDR3: TGTGCCAGCAGACCACCGGGACAGGGGGCCTACGAGCAGTACTTC. The V and J genes are TRBV6-1 and TRBJ2-7; 11 bases agree with TRBD1. Trimming cost V 6 bases and J 2 bases; bases outside gene matches: 6. CDR1 and CDR2 (germline): MNHNS, SASEGT. There are 15 residues in the CDR3.

This clonotype has at least ten counts. V gene TRBV7-9 combines with J gene TRBJ1-1, with D perhaps TRBD1 (6 bases). This CDR3 comprises 15 residues. V was pared by 5 bases and J by 4 bases, with 17 bases between. Germline-derived CDR1 and CDR2 are SEHNR and FQNEAQ (reference sequence). The CDR3 DNA is TGTGCCAGCAGCCTAACTACAGGGACTGGCACTGAAGCTTTCTTT. Amino acids: CASSLTTGTGTEAFF.

This clonotype was counted between two and nine times. The chain uses TRBV19 and TRBJ2-1, with a weak D call TRBD2 (6 bases). This CDR3 spans 16 amino acids. The germline V gene has CDR1 LNHDA and CDR2 SQIVND (reference sequence). Between the trimmed V and J ends, which lost 5 bases and 5 bases, there was a span of 19 bases. CDR3 sequence: CASSSRKEGLDNEQFF. CDR3 nucleotide sequence: TGTGCCAGTAGTTCCCGAAAGGAGGGATTGGACAATGAGCAGTTCTTC.

On this clonotype itself: A much larger clone differs from this one at a single base, so this may be a read error. This chain links TRBV5-1 with TRBJ2-7; 9 bases are shared with TRBD1. The CDR3 runs to 17 residues. Germline assignment: CDR1 SGHRS and CDR2 YFSETQ. The CDR3 DNA reads TGCGCCAGAAGCTTTGGATCCCACCGTGGACAGGGGAACGAGCAGTACTTC. It is translated as CARSFGSHRGQGNEQYF.

This clonotype has only a few counts. The chain recombines TRBV6-5 with TRBJ2-3; 10 bases fit TRBD2. The CDR3 runs to 14 residues. The V gene end was trimmed by 6 bases and the J gene end by 8 bases; junction bases not matched to a gene: 8. CDR1 and CDR2 from the germline V gene are MNHEY and SVGAGI. The CDR3 region is CASRYSGGAVTQYF. The CDR3 DNA is TGTGCCAGCAGATACAGCGGGGGGGCAGTTACGCAGTATTTT.

This clonotype was detected ten times or more. V gene TRBV7-6 combines with J gene TRBJ2-7, with 7 nucleotides matching TRBD2. Trimming removed 5 bases from V and 2 bases from J; junction bases left unmatched: 9. This CDR3 comprises 15 residues. The germline V gene encodes CDR1 SGHVS and CDR2 FNYEAQ. The CDR3 sequence is CASSRTLGTTYEQYF. The CDR3 DNA reads TGTGCCAGCAGCCGTACCTTAGGGACTACCTACGAGCAGTACTTC.

In its sample, this clonotype was seen a few times. This sequence joins TRBV4-2 and TRBJ2-5, with D possibly matching TRBD2 (6 bases). Trimming stripped 4 bases from V and 5 bases from J, with 20 bases between. The CDR3 length is 16 residues. The germline CDR1 and CDR2 sequences are LGHNA and YNFKEQ. CDR3 region: CASSRAVGGAGETQYF. CDR3 coding DNA: TGTGCCAGCAGCCGTGCCGTGGGCGGGGCCGGGGAGACCCAGTACTTC.

The table lists this clonotype with a few counts. The chain carries TRBV6-5 and TRBJ2-3; possibly TRBD2 for D (6 bases). Trimming cost V 0 bases and J 6 bases, with 13 bases left between them. The CDR3 runs 15 residues. CDR1 is MNHEY and CDR2 is SVGAGI in the germline V gene. CDR3 amino acids: CASSYSQLGGDTQYF. The DNA for the CDR3 is TGTGCCAGCAGTTACTCACAACTCGGAGGGGATACGCAGTATTTT.

This clonotype was observed many times. The J gene is TRBJ2-1, the V gene TRBV29-1; 7 bases are a match to TRBD2. CDR1 and CDR2 from the germline V gene are SQVTM and ANQGSEA. CDR3 size: 12 residues. V shed 3 bases and J 6 bases; nucleotides not matched to a gene: 2. The CDR3 coding sequence is TGCAGCGTTGATGGGGGGGGCAATGAGCAGTTCTTC. It yields the protein CSVDGGGNEQFF.

A few counts support this clonotype. The chain uses TRBV5-1 and TRBJ2-1; 10 nucleotides agree with TRBD1. J lost 0 bases, V lost 2 bases, and 5 bases had no gene match. This CDR3 has 17 residues. Germline CDR1 reads SGHRS; CDR2 reads YFSETQ. The CDR3 sequence is CASSFRDRGFSYNEQFF. CDR3 coding DNA: TGCGCCAGCAGCTTCCGGGACAGGGGCTTCTCCTACAATGAGCAGTTCTTC.

This clonotype has just a few counts. The V and J genes are TRBV10-1 and TRBJ2-3; D not certain. Germline loops: CDR1 WNHNN, CDR2 SYGVQD (reference sequence). V lost 3 bases and J 0 bases, leaving 7 bases between the germline ends. CDR3 length: 14 amino acids. CDR3 bases: TGCGCCAGCAGTGAAACAAGAAGCACAGATACGCAGTATTTT. This sequence encodes CASSETRSTDTQYF.

This clonotype showed up many times. This rearrangement joins TRBV20-1 to TRBJ2-7; D not resolved. Deletions cut 6 bases from V and 2 bases from J, with 11 bases between. Germline CDR1 is DFQATT and CDR2 is SNEGSKA (reference sequence). The CDR3 is 12 residues long. CDR3 amino acids: CSARGRTYEQYF. The CDR3 DNA reads as TGCAGTGCCCGAGGACGGACCTACGAGCAGTACTTC.

The sample holds many counts of this clonotype. The chain has TRBV7-2 and TRBJ2-1, with TRBD2 identical over 11 bases. The CDR3 has 16 amino acids. V lost 5 bases to trimming and J lost 0 bases; unmatched junction nucleotides: 3. From germline, CDR1 is SGHTA and CDR2 FQGNSA. This CDR3 is CASSGSGGASYNEQFF. As DNA, the CDR3 is TGTGCCAGCAGCGGTAGCGGGGGGGCCTCCTACAATGAGCAGTTCTTC. The variable domain in full, completed from reference TRBV7-2 and TRBJ2-1, reads GAGVSQSPSNKVTEKGKDVELRCDPISGHTALYWYRQSLGQGLEFLIYFQGNSAPDKSGLPSDRFSAERTGGSVSTLTIQRTQQEDSAVYLCASSGSGGASYNEQFFGPGTRLTVL.

This clonotype showed up many times. The gene calls are TRBV7-9 and TRBJ2-7, with D perhaps TRBD2 (6 bases). Per the germline V gene, CDR1 is SEHNR and CDR2 is FQNEAQ (reference sequence). The CDR3 consists of 12 residues. V was pared by 5 bases and J by 6 bases, with 11 bases between. The CDR3 here is CASSLGGIEQYF. The CDR3 nucleotides read TGTGCCAGCAGCCTGGGGGGAATCGAGCAGTACTTC.

This clonotype was observed many times. This chain joins TRBV12-3 or TRBV12-4 and TRBJ2-3, with D possibly matching TRBD1 (5 bases). The V and J ends lost 4 bases and 5 bases respectively, with 13 bases between them. This CDR3 has 14 amino acids. CDR3 nucleotide sequence: TGTGCCAGCAGTTCAATGGGGCGGAAAGATACGCAGTATTTT. Protein: CASSSMGRKDTQYF.

This clonotype was counted at least ten times. The chain joins TRBV6-5 to TRBJ2-6, with 9 bases matching TRBD1. The CDR3 has 18 residues. Losses at the gene ends were 4 bases for V and 4 bases for J; bases not matched to a gene: 11. The germline gives CDR1 MNHEY, CDR2 SVGAGI. CDR3 in amino acids: CASSFVWDREAGANVLTF. CDR3 nucleotide sequence: TGTGCCAGCAGTTTCGTCTGGGACAGGGAAGCAGGGGCCAACGTCCTGACTTTC.

The chain links TRBV6-5 to TRBJ2-7, with 10 bases lining up with TRBD2. Trimming removed 4 bases from V and 4 bases from J; junction bases left unmatched: 10. Germline V gene lookup returns CDR1 MNHEY and CDR2 SVGAGI. The CDR3 is made up of 16 amino acids. CDR3 sequence (DNA): TGTGCCAGCAGTTGGTTTGCAGCGGGAGGGGGGTACGAGCAGTACTTC. Its translation is CASSWFAAGGGYEQYF.

This clonotype was seen more than once but under ten times. The J gene is TRBJ2-3, the V gene TRBV2; tentative D call: TRBD2 (5 bases). This CDR3 spans 15 amino acids. CDR1 and CDR2 from the germline V gene are SNHLY and FYNNEI. Trimming shortened V by 2 bases and J by 0 bases, and 9 bases separated the two germline ends. The CDR3 DNA reads as TGTGCCAGCAGTGAATTCGGGGTCAGCACAGATACGCAGTATTTT. Protein: CASSEFGVSTDTQYF.

J is TRBJ1-2 and V is TRBV5-6; D is unclear. The CDR3 is 12 residues long. Germline-derived CDR1 and CDR2 are SGHDT and YYEEEE. V was trimmed by 3 bases and J by 3 bases, leaving 6 bases between them. The CDR3 DNA follows: TGTGCCAGCAGCTCTAGGGACTATGGCTACACCTTC. Translation gives CASSSRDYGYTF.

This clonotype was detected ten times or more. The CDR3 loop is CASSVDVDRSSYNEQFF. CDR3 in DNA: TGTGCCAGCAGCGTAGATGTGGACAGGAGCTCCTACAATGAGCAGTTCTTC. The genes are TRBV9 and TRBJ2-1; 7 bases fit TRBD1. Germline trimming cut 0 bases from V and 0 bases from J; bases unmatched to any gene: 6. The V gene's germline CDR1 is SGDLS and CDR2 YYNGEE. The CDR3 covers 17 residues. The variable domain in full, with the rest retrieved from reference TRBV9 and TRBJ2-1, is DSGVTQTPKHLITATGQRVTLRCSPRSGDLSVYWYQQSLDQGLQFLIQYYNGEERAKGNILERFSAQQFPDLHSELNLSSLELGDSALYFCASSVDVDRSSYNEQFFGPGTRLTVL.

The table lists this clonotype with a few counts. The chain uses TRBV10-3 and TRBJ2-3; 14 nucleotides agree with TRBD2. The CDR3 covers 16 residues. With 6 bases clipped from V and 2 bases from J, the junction kept 4 bases outside the gene matches. CDR1 is ENHRY, CDR2 SYGVKD, per germline. The CDR3, as DNA: TGTGCCATCAGAACGGGACTAGCGGGAGCCACAGATACGCAGTATTTT. Its protein is CAIRTGLAGATDTQYF.

This chain uses TRBV9 with TRBJ1-6; the D gene is possibly TRBD1 (5 bases). This CDR3 spans 15 amino acids. The germline CDR1 and CDR2 sequences are SGDLS and YYNGEE. The V gene lost 2 bases and the J gene lost 7 bases, with 13 bases spanning the gap. CDR3 protein: CASSVTGEGNSPLHF. The CDR3 DNA sequence: TGTGCCAGCAGCGTTACAGGAGAAGGAAATTCACCCCTCCACTTT.

The chain carries TRBV5-6 and TRBJ2-1, with 14 nucleotides matching TRBD2. Germline V gives CDR1 SGHDT, CDR2 YYEEEE. V was pared by 1 base and J by 13 bases, with 13 bases of the junction left unmatched. This CDR3 is built from 17 residues. The CDR3 loop reads CASSLLKGLAGVGGQFF. CDR3 nucleotide sequence: TGTGCCAGCAGCTTGCTCAAGGGACTAGCGGGAGTCGGCGGTCAGTTCTTC. The full variable domain, in which reference TRBV5-6 and TRBJ2-1 provide the parts outside the CDR3, is DAGVTQSPTHLIKTRGQQVTLRCSPKSGHDTVSWYQQALGQGPQFIFQYYEEEERQRGNFPDRFSGHQFPNYSSELNVNALLLGDSALYLCASSLLKGLAGVGGQFFGPGTRLTVL.

This clonotype has just a few counts. The junction does not match germline at one end; this may be a read error. The chain employs TRBV20-1 and TRBJ2-5, with TRBD2 matching 10 bases. Germline V gives CDR1 DFQATT, CDR2 SNEGSKA (reference sequence). This CDR3 has 16 residues. The CDR3: CCASQASGSSTETQYF. In DNA form, the CDR3 reads TGCTGTGCTAGTCAAGCTAGCGGGAGTTCAACAGAGACCCAGTACTTC.

This clonotype was detected once. The chain is built from TRBV27 and TRBJ1-2; 12 bases are a match to TRBD1. CDR3 length: 16 amino acids. Germline V gives CDR1 MNHEY, CDR2 SMNVEV (reference sequence). Losses at the gene ends were 0 bases for V and 7 bases for J; bases not matched to a gene: 6. CDR3 DNA: TGTGCCAGCAGTTTATCTAGGGACAGGGGGCCCCTTGGCTACACCTTC. It codes for CASSLSRDRGPLGYTF.

This clonotype was picked up a small number of times. The rearrangement uses TRBV28 and TRBJ2-3, with TRBD2 matching 8 bases. Germline assignment: CDR1 MDHEN and CDR2 SYDVKM. J gave up 2 bases and V 4 bases, and 5 bases lay outside the gene matches. The CDR3 totals 15 residues. CDR3 sequence (DNA): TGTGCCAGCAGTTCGGCGGGGGGATACACAGATACGCAGTATTTT. As protein: CASSSAGGYTDTQYF.

This clonotype was picked up many times. In DNA form, the CDR3 reads TGTGCCAGCAGCCAACTGAGCAATGAGCAGTTCTTC. Encoded protein: CASSQLSNEQFF. V and J are TRBV3-1 and TRBJ2-1, with unresolved D. The germline gives CDR1 LGHDT, CDR2 YNNKEL (reference sequence). The CDR3 loop spans 12 amino acids. V was cut by 2 bases and J by 6 bases, with 5 bases left in between.

The chain joins TRBV27 to TRBJ2-3; 8 bases match TRBD1. The J segment lost 0 bases and the V segment lost 6 bases, leaving 2 bases of the junction unmatched. Germline CDR1 reads MNHEY; CDR2 reads SMNVEV (reference sequence). CDR3 size: 14 residues. In DNA, the CDR3 is TGTGCCAGCAGAAGGACAGGGAGCACAGATACGCAGTATTTT. This translates into CASRRTGSTDTQYF.

This clonotype has only a few counts. The chain uses TRBV3-1 and TRBJ2-7; 7 positions agree with TRBD2. J gave up 7 bases and V 1 base, and 13 bases lay outside the gene matches. The CDR3 has 16 residues. CDR1 and CDR2 from the germline V gene are LGHDT and YNNKEL (reference sequence). The CDR3 reads CASSQGLGTINREQYF. The DNA of the CDR3 is TGTGCCAGCAGCCAAGGTCTTGGGACTATTAATCGGGAGCAGTACTTC.

A few counts support this clonotype. The V call is TRBV4-2, the J call TRBJ2-7; possibly TRBD2 for D (6 bases). Germline-derived CDR1 and CDR2 are LGHNA and YNFKEQ. The CDR3 length is 16 residues. The V end was cut by 3 bases, the J end by 3 bases, with 18 bases between. The CDR3 region is CASSQASSGLSYEQYF. For the CDR3, the DNA is TGTGCCAGCAGCCAGGCGAGTAGCGGTCTAAGCTACGAGCAGTACTTC.